What follows are 12 T cell receptor beta chains derived from one specimen sequenced in a study of long-term antiretroviral therapy in people with HIV. Assay version v3.0 of immunoSEQ was used, and it was run at survey level. Only in-frame clones appear in the TCRdb table, and some are missing; sequencing was by immunoSEQ multiplex PCR. The repertoire holds about 43,000 clones, with about 89% as singletons. The sample consisted of unsorted PBMCs, taken 0.1 years before starting antiretroviral therapy. All receptors derive from a woman between 50 and 59 years old with HIV.

The sample holds one count of this clone. At one boundary the junction diverges from the germline segment, which might be a read error. The V gene is TRBV7-8, the J gene TRBJ2-7; either TRBD1 or TRBD2 may fit D (5 bases each). The CDR3 totals 15 residues. The germline CDR1 and CDR2 sequences are SGHVS and FQNEAQ. CDR3: CASSLARDGFYEQYF. CDR3 DNA: TGTGCCAGCAGCCTAGCTCGGGACGGTTTCTACGAGCAGTACTTC.

The J gene is TRBJ2-3, the V gene TRBV7-2; 8 bases fit TRBD1. V lost 4 bases, J lost 2 bases, and 11 bases stayed unmatched. Germline V lookup: CDR1 SGHTA, CDR2 FQGNSA. This CDR3 is built from 17 residues. In nucleotides, the CDR3 is TGTGCCAGCAGCTCCTCAGGGGGCGGGGTGTTCACAGATACGCAGTATTTT. Amino acid sequence: CASSSSGGGVFTDTQYF.

The rearrangement links TRBV9 to TRBJ1-1; D uncertain. The CDR3 spans 15 residues. Germline CDR1 SGDLS, CDR2 YYNGEE. Trimming took 4 bases from V and 5 from J, leaving 18 bases between them. The CDR3: CASSPRGRWETEAFF. The CDR3 region has the DNA TGTGCCAGCAGCCCTCGTGGCCGGTGGGAGACTGAAGCTTTCTTT.

The chain employs TRBV6-5 and TRBJ1-5, with TRBD1 matching over 8 bases. CDR3 size: 15 residues. V shed 6 bases and J 3 bases; nucleotides not matched to a gene: 7. Germline V gene lookup returns CDR1 MNHEY and CDR2 SVGAGI. This CDR3 is CASSKGQAYNQPQHF. The CDR3 nucleotides read TGTGCCAGCAGCAAGGGACAGGCCTACAATCAGCCCCAGCATTTT.

The rearrangement joins TRBV2 to TRBJ1-2; no reliable D call. CDR3 size: 16 residues. Germline V gene sequence: CDR1 SNHLY, CDR2 FYNNEI. Trimming left V 7 bases short and J 4 bases short, with 22 bases between. The CDR3 DNA is TGTGCCAGCATCCAGTACGGGGATTCGGTCGGCTATGGCTACACCTTC. Its protein product is CASIQYGDSVGYGYTF.

This clone was counted a few times. The V call is TRBV5-1, the J call TRBJ1-5, with D hard to call. V was pared by 0 bases and J by 0 bases, with 7 bases between. The CDR3 totals 15 residues. Per the germline V gene, CDR1 is SGHRS and CDR2 is YFSETQ. CDR3 region: CASSLGGTSNQPQHF. CDR3 DNA: TGCGCCAGCAGCTTGGGAGGTACTAGCAATCAGCCCCAGCATTTT.

V is TRBV19 and J is TRBJ2-7; the D gene is possibly TRBD2 (6 bases). Germline values: CDR1 LNHDA, CDR2 SQIVND (reference sequence). CDR3 length: 13 residues. V lost 1 base and J lost 3, with 7 bases in between. CDR3 region: CASSIAGGYEQYF. The CDR3 DNA is TGTGCCAGTAGTATAGCCGGGGGCTACGAGCAGTACTTC.

J is TRBJ1-2 and V is TRBV5-4, with D possibly being TRBD1 (5 bases). CDR1 and CDR2 from the germline V gene are SGHNT and YYREEE (reference sequence). Trimming took off 4 bases at V and 8 bases at J, with 12 bases between the two ends. The CDR3 loop spans 12 amino acids. As DNA, the CDR3 is TGTGCCAGCAGCCCCGGGGCGAGGGGCTACACCTTC. This encodes CASSPGARGYTF.

This chain joins TRBV5-6 and TRBJ2-5; D is possibly TRBD2 (6 bases). The CDR3 has 14 amino acids. The V end lost 5 bases, the J end lost 3 bases, and 14 bases lay between the germline ends. The germline CDR1 and CDR2 sequences are SGHDT and YYEEEE. CDR3 in DNA: TGTGCCAGCAGGCCCCCGGGACTCAAAGAGACCCAGTACTTC. It codes for CASRPPGLKETQYF.

The chain carries TRBV7-2 and TRBJ2-7; 7 bases align to TRBD1. Germline values: CDR1 SGHTA, CDR2 FQGNSA. With 1 base clipped from V and 4 bases from J, the junction kept 4 bases outside the gene matches. The CDR3 is 14 residues long. The CDR3 DNA follows: TGTGCCAGCAGCTTAGTCACAGGGGAATACGAGCAGTACTTC. It yields the protein CASSLVTGEYEQYF.

The V and J genes are TRBV29-1 and TRBJ1-1, with D unclear. CDR3 length: 13 residues. Germline V gene data show CDR1 as SQVTM and CDR2 as ANQGSEA. The V end lost 1 base, the J end lost 11 bases, and 17 bases lay between the germline ends. CDR3 loop: CSVEGFNRVGAFF. The CDR3 DNA follows: TGCAGCGTTGAAGGTTTCAATCGGGTCGGCGCTTTCTTT.

The J gene is TRBJ2-1, the V gene TRBV11-1, with D perhaps matching TRBD2 (5 bases). Trimming stripped 6 bases from V and 4 bases from J, with 13 bases between. Germline V gene sequence: CDR1 SGHAT, CDR2 FQDESV (reference sequence). The CDR3 extends over 14 amino acids. The CDR3 bases are TGTGCCAGCAGACTAGGGTCGAATTACAATGAGCAGTTCTTC. Amino acids: CASRLGSNYNEQFF.